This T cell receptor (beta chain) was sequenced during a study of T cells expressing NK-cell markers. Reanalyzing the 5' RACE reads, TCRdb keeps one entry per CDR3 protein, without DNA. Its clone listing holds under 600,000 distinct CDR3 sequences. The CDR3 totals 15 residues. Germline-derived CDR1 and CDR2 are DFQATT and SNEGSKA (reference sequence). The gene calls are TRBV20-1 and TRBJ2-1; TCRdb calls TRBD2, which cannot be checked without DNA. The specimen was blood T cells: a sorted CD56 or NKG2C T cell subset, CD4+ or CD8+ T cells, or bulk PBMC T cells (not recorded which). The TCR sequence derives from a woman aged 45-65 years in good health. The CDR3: CSARPSGIGTDEQFF.